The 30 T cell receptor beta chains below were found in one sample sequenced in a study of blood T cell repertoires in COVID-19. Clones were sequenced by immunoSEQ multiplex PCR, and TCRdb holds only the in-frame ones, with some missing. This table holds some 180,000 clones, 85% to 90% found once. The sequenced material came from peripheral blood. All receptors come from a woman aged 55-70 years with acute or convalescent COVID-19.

The CDR3 sequence is CASSYRLAGENIQYF. CDR3 in DNA: TGTGCCAGCAGTTACCGGCTAGCGGGGGAAAACATTCAGTACTTC. This chain connects TRBV6-5 to TRBJ2-4; TRBD2 matches at 10 bases. Germline V gives CDR1 MNHEY, CDR2 SVGAGI. Trimming took 2 bases from V and 5 from J; bases not matched to a gene: 3. This CDR3 spans 15 amino acids.

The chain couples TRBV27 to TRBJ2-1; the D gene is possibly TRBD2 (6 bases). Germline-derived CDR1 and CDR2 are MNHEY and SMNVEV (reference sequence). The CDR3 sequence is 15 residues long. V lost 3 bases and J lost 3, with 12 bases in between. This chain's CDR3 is CASSLKDYRYNEQFF. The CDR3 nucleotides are TGTGCCAGCAGTTTGAAGGACTACCGCTACAATGAGCAGTTCTTC.

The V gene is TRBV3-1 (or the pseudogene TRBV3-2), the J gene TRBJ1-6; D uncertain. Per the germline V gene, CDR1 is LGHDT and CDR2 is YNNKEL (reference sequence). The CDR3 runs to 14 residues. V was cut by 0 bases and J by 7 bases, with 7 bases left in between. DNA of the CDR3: TGTGCCAGCAGCCAAGAGGAGGGAAATTCACCCCTCCACTTT. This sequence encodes CASSQEEGNSPLHF.

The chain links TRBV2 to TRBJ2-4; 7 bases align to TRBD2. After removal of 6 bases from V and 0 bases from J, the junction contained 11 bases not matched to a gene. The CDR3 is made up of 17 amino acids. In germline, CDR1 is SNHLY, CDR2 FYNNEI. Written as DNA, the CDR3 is TGTGCCAGCAGGGTGGGAGGGGCTTATCTAGCCAAAAACATTCAGTACTTC. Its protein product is CASRVGGAYLAKNIQYF.

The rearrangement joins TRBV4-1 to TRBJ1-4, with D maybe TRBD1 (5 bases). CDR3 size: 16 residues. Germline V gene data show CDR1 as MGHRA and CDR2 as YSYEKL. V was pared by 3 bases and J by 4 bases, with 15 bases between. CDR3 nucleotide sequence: TGCGCCAGCAGCCAGGGGCCCTACTTAGTTAATGAAAAACTGTTTTTT. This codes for CASSQGPYLVNEKLFF.

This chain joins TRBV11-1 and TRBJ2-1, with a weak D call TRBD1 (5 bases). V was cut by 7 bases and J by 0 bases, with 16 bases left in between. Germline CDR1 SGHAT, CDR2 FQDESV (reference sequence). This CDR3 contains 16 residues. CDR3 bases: TGTGCCAGCACCCCGTGGGGCGGACGCTCCTACAATGAGCAGTTCTTC. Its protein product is CASTPWGGRSYNEQFF.

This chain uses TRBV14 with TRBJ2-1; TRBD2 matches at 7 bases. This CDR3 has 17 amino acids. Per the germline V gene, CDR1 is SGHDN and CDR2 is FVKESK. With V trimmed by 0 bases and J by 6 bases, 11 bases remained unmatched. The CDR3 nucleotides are TGTGCCAGCAGCCAAGAACTCGGGGAGGGATCGTTCAATGAGCAGTTCTTC. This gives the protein CASSQELGEGSFNEQFF.

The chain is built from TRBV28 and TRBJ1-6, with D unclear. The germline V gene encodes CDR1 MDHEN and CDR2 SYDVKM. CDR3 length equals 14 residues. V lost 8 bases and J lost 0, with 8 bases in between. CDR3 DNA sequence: TGTGCCAGCGGCACCAGCTCCTATAATTCACCCCTCCACTTT. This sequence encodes CASGTSSYNSPLHF.

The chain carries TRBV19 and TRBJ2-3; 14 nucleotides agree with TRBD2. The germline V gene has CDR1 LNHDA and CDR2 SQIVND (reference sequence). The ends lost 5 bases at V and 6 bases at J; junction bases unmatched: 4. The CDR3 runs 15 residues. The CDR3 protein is CASSLWTSGRDTQYF. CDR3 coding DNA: TGTGCCAGTAGTCTCTGGACTAGCGGGAGGGATACGCAGTATTTT.

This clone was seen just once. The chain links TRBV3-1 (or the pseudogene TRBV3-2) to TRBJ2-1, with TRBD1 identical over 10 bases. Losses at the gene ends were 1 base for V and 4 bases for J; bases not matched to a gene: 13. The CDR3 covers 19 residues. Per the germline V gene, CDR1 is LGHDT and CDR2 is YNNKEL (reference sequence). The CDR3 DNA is TGTGCCAGCAGCCAAGCCCAAGGCCTTCCGGGACAGGGGTACAATGAGCAGTTCTTC. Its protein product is CASSQAQGLPGQGYNEQFF.

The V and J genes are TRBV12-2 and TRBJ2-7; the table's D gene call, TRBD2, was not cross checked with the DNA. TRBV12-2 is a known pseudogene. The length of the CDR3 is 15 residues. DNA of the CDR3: TGTGCAAGTCGCTTAGGGGGACTAAATCGCTACGAGCAGTACTTC. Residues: CASRLGGLNRYEQYF.

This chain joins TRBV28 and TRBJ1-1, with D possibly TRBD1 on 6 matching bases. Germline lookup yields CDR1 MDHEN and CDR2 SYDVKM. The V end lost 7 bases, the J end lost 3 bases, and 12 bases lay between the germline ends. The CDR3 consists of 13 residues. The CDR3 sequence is CASTAPGDTEAFF. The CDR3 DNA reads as TGTGCCAGCACCGCTCCAGGGGACACTGAAGCTTTCTTT.

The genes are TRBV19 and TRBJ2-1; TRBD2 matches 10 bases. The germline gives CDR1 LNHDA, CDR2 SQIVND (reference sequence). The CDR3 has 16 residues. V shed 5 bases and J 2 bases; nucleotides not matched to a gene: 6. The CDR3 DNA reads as TGTGCCAGTAGTGGAAGGGGGACTAGCGCCTACAATGAGCAGTTCTTC. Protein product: CASSGRGTSAYNEQFF. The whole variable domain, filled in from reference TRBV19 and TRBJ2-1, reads DGGITQSPKYLFRKEGQNVTLSCEQNLNHDAMYWYRQDPGQGLRLIYYSQIVNDFQKGDIAEGYSVSREKKESFPLTVTSAQKNPTAFYLCASSGRGTSAYNEQFFGPGTRLTVL.

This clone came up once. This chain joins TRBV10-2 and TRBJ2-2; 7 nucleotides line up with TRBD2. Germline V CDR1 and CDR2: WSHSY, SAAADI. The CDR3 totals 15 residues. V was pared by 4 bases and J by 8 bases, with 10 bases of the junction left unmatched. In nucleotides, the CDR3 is TGCGCCAGCAGTGTAGGGTCTAGCGGTACTGGGGAGCTGTTTTTT. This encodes CASSVGSSGTGELFF.

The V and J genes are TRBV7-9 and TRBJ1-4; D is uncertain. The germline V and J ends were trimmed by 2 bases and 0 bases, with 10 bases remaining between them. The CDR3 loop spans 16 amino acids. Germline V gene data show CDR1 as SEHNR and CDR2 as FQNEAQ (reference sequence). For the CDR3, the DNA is TGTGCCAGCAGCTTAAGCGCGGAAGCAACTAATGAAAAACTGTTTTTT. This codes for CASSLSAEATNEKLFF.

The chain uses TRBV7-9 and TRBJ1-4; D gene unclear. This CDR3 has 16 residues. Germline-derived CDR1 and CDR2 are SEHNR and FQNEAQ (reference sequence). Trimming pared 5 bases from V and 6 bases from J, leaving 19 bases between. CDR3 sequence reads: CASSAAEWIFDEKLFF. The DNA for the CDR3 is TGTGCCAGCAGCGCGGCCGAGTGGATCTTTGATGAAAAACTGTTTTTT.

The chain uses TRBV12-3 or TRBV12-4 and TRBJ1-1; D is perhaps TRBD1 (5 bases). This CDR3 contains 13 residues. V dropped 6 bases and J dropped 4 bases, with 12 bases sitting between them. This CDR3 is CASSPFGGTEAFF. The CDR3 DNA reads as TGTGCCAGCAGCCCCTTCGGGGGCACTGAAGCTTTCTTT.

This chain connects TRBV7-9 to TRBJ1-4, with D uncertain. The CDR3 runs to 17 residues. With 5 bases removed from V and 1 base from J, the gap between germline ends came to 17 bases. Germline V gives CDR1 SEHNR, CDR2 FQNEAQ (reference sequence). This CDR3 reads CASSSLNGALTNEKLFF. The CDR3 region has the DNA TGTGCCAGCAGCAGTCTTAACGGAGCTTTAACTAATGAAAAACTGTTTTTT.

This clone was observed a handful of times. CDR3 nucleotide sequence: TGTGCCAGTTCTGACGGACTCACTGAAGCTTTCTTT. Translated: CASSDGLTEAFF. V usage is TRBV19 and J usage is TRBJ1-1; D unclear. CDR3 length equals 12 residues. Trimming removed 8 bases at V and 4 bases at J, with 11 bases between. The germline CDR1 and CDR2 sequences are LNHDA and SQIVND (reference sequence).

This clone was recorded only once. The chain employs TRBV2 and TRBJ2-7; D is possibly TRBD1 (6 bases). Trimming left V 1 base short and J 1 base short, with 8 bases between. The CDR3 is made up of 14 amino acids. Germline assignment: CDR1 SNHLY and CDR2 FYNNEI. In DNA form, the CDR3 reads TGTGCCAGCAGTGAAGGGCAGGGGTCCTACGAGCAGTACGTC. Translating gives CASSEGQGSYEQYV.

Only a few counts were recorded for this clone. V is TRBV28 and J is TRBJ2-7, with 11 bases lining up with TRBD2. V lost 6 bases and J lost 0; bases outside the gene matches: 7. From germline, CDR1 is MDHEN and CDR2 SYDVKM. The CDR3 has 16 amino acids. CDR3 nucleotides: TGTGCCAGCAGCCCTCGACTAGCGGGGAGCTCCTACGAGCAGTACGTC. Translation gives CASSPRLAGSSYEQYV.

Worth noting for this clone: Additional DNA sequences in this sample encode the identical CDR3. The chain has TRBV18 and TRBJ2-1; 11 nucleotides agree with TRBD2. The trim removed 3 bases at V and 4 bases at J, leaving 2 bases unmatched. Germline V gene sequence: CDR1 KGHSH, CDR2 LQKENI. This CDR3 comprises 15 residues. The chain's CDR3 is CASSPTSGSYNEQFF. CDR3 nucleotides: TGTGCCAGCTCACCTACTAGCGGGAGTTACAATGAGCAGTTCTTC.

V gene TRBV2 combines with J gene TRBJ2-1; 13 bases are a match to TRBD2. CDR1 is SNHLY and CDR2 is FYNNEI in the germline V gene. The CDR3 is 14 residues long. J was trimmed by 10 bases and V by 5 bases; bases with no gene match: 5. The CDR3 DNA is TGTGCCAGCAGTTTCGGGACTAGCGGGACAGAGCAGTTCTTC. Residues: CASSFGTSGTEQFF.

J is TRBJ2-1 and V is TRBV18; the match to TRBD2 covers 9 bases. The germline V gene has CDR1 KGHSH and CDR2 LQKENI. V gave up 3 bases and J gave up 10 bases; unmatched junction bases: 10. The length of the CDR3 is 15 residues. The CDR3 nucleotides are TGTGCCAGCTCACCTCCTAGCGGGATGGTAACCGAGCAGTTCTTC. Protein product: CASSPPSGMVTEQFF.

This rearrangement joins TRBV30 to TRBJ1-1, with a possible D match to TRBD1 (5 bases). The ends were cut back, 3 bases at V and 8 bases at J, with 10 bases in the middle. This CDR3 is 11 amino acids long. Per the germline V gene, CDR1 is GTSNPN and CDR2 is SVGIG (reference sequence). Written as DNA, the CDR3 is TGTGCCTGGAGGGGGGGGTCAGAAGCTTTCTTT. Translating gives CAWRGGSEAFF. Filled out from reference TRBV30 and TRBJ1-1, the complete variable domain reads SQTIHQWPATLVQPVGSPLSLECTVEGTSNPNLYWYRQAAGRGLQLLFYSVGIGQISSEVPQNLSASRPQDRQFILSSKKLLLSDSGFYLCAWRGGSEAFFGQGTRLTVV.

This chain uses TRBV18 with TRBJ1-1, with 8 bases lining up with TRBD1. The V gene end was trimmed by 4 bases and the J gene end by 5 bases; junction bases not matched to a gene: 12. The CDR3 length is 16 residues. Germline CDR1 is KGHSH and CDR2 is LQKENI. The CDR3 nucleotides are TGTGCCAGCTCACAAGGACAGGGAAGAGTCGTGACTGAAGCTTTCTTT. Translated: CASSQGQGRVVTEAFF.

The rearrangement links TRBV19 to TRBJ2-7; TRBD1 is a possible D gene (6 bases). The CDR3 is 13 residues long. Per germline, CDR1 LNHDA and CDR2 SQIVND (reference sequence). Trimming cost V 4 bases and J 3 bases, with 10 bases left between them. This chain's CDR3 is CASSRKGDYEQYF. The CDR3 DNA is TGTGCCAGTAGTAGAAAGGGGGACTACGAGCAGTACTTC.

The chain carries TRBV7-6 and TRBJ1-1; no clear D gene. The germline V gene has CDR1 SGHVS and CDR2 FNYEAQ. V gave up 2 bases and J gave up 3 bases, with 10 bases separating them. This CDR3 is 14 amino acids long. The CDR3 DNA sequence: TGTGCCAGCAGCTTAAACAGCTTGGACACTGAAGCTTTCTTT. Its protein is CASSLNSLDTEAFF.

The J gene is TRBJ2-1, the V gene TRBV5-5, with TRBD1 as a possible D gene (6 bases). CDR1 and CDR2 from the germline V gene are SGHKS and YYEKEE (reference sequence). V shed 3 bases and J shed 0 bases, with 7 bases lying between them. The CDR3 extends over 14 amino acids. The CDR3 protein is CASSWTVSYNEQFF. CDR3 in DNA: TGTGCCAGCAGCTGGACAGTCTCCTACAATGAGCAGTTCTTC. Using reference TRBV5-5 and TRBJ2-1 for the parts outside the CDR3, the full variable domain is DAGVTQSPTHLIKTRGQQVTLRCSPISGHKSVSWYQQVLGQGPQFIFQYYEKEERGRGNFPDRFSARQFPNYSSELNVNALLLGDSALYLCASSWTVSYNEQFFGPGTRLTVL.

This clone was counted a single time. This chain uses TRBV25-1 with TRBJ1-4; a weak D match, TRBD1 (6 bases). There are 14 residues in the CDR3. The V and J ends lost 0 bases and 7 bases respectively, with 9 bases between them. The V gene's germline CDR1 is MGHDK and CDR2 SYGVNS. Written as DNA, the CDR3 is TGTGCCAGCAGTGAATATTCCAGGGGTGAAAAACTGTTTTTT. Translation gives CASSEYSRGEKLFF.